This TCR beta chain was retrieved from a study of metastatic and nonmetastatic thyroid tumors. Across the whole study: From malignant and benign thyroid patients, repertoires in blood and in tumor or nodule tissue were compared.

The CDR3 is made up of 14 amino acids. After removal of 2 bases from V and 5 bases from J, the junction contained 6 bases not matched to a gene. The germline gives CDR1 DFQATT, CDR2 SNEGSKA (reference sequence). Original processing methods: It was from CDR3 differences across clinicopathological groups that a distant-metastasis classifier for papillary thyroid cancer was built. TCRdb re-analyzed the PCR reads using MiXCR. Clone size and V and J calls follow TCRdb, not the original study. The data contain 15,000 to 20,000 clones, roughly 22% of them singletons. Broader study findings: Reported TCR beta diversity, measured in blood and tumor, was significantly higher for malignant thyroid tumors than for benign nodules.

There were no patients who had received any treatment before thyroid surgery. This clone was found many times. No antigen is known for it. The rearrangement uses TRBV20-1 and TRBJ2-7; 10 bases align to TRBD1. This clonotype was sampled from a female donor with papillary thyroid cancer or a benign thyroid nodule (not recorded which). Some clones in this sample may be carry-over from other donors' samples. The sample consisted of adjacent normal tissue. As DNA, the CDR3 is TGCAGTGCTAGACAAGGGACAGGGGTTAACGAGCAGTACTTC. It specifies CSARQGTGVNEQYF.